A selection of T cell receptor beta chains follows, all from one sample in a study of T cells in Graves' hyperthyroidism and ophthalmopathy. TCRdb itself ran the multiplex PCR reads through MiXCR, one entry per CDR3 protein. This sample has approximately 380,000 distinct CDR3 sequences, with 15% to 20% found just once. The sequencing input was blood. These receptors came from a man between 18 and 35 years old with Graves' ophthalmopathy. Each CDR3 is given with its conserved first and last residue. A D gene is named only where the DNA matches it firmly. A clone size is listed for some rows: how often the clone was seen (once, few, many), or a class if it is expanded.

d_gene,v_gene,abundance,j_gene,CDR3aa,CDR3nt
NA,TRBV3-1,many,TRBJ2-3,CASSQGRRVGDTQYF,TGTGCCAGCAGCCAAGGACGTAGGGTGGGGGATACGCAGTATTTT
NA,TRBV7-9,few,TRBJ1-1,CASTPGGVNTEAFF,TGTGCCAGCACCCCGGGGGGTGTGAACACTGAAGCTTTCTTT
NA,TRBV6-1,many,TRBJ1-5,CASTQEAPVGGPGAPQHF,TGTGCCAGCACCCAAGAGGCCCCGGTGGGGGGGCCGGGAGCGCCCCAGCATTTT
TRBD1,TRBV20-1,many,TRBJ1-1,CSARKTGGGGTEAFF,TGCAGTGCTAGAAAGACAGGGGGGGGGGGCACTGAAGCTTTCTTT
TRBD1,TRBV20-1,few,TRBJ2-7,CSALGQGNYEQYF,TGCAGTGCCCTCGGACAGGGGAACTACGAGCAGTACTTC
NA,TRBV5-1,few,TRBJ2-3,CASAGVRSTDTQYF,TGCGCCAGCGCCGGTGTCAGAAGCACAGATACGCAGTATTTT
TRBD1,TRBV9,NA,TRBJ1-3,CASSEAPGGSGNTIYF,TGTGCCAGCAGCGAGGCCCCAGGGGGCTCTGGAAACACCATATATTTT
NA,TRBV7-9,many,TRBJ1-2,CASSLGDQEGYTF,TGTGCCAGCAGCTTGGGGGATCAGGAGGGCTACACCTTC
TRBD2,TRBV20-1,many,TRBJ2-3,CSARGTSGGDTDTQYF,TGCAGTGCTAGGGGGACTAGCGGGGGGGACACAGATACGCAGTATTTT
TRBD2,TRBV4-1,NA,TRBJ2-2,CATTHMLAGVTNTGELFF,TGCGCCACCACCCACATGCTAGCGGGGGTTACGAACACCGGGGAGCTGTTTTTT
NA,TRBV5-1,many,TRBJ2-3,CASSLSNTDTQYF,TGCGCCAGCAGCCTCTCAAACACAGATACGCAGTATTTT
NA,TRBV14,NA,TRBJ2-7,CASSQALGTPKASEQYF,TGTGCCAGCAGCCAAGCCCTGGGGACACCCAAAGCAAGCGAGCAGTACTTC
TRBD1,TRBV7-9,once,TRBJ1-2,CTSSLGDSNYGYTF,TGTACCAGCAGCTTAGGGGACAGTAACTATGGCTACACCTTC
NA,TRBV28,NA,TRBJ2-4,CASSPGREYIQYF,TGTGCCAGCAGCCCTGGCCGGGAGTACATTCAGTACTTC
NA,TRBV29-1,few,TRBJ2-2,CSVGPGLHTGELFF,TGCAGCGTTGGACCCGGCTTACACACCGGGGAGCTGTTTTTT
NA,TRBV7-9,few,TRBJ1-1,CASTFLSGATEAFF,TGTGCCAGCACCTTTCTATCAGGGGCCACTGAAGCTTTCTTT
NA,TRBV28,many,TRBJ1-5,CASSSHQPQHF,TGTGCCAGCAGCTCGCATCAGCCCCAGCATTTT
TRBD1,TRBV18,NA,TRBJ2-7,CASSPAAQGVAYEQYF,TGTGCCAGCTCACCAGCGGCTCAGGGGGTAGCGTACGAGCAGTACTTC
NA,TRBV7-9,NA,TRBJ2-4,CASSPDQYIQYF,TGTGCCAGCAGCCCTGACCAGTACATTCAGTACTTC
TRBD2,TRBV7-9,NA,TRBJ2-1,CASRWTSGGGGYNEQFF,TGTGCCAGCAGATGGACTAGCGGGGGCGGGGGCTACAATGAGCAGTTCTTC
NA,TRBV5-1,few,TRBJ1-1,CASSWTGGWDTEAFF,TGCGCCAGCAGCTGGACGGGGGGGTGGGACACTGAAGCTTTCTTT
NA,TRBV4-1,few,TRBJ1-4,CASSQVSGKGNPRKLFF,TGCGCCAGCAGCCAAGTTTCGGGGAAAGGGAACCCCAGGAAACTGTTTTTT
TRBD1,TRBV2,many,TRBJ1-2,CASSVTGKGYTF,TGTGCCAGCTCTGTGACAGGGAAAGGCTACACCTTC
NA,TRBV11-2,many,TRBJ1-2,CASSLELDYGYTF,TGTGCCAGCAGCTTAGAGTTGGACTATGGCTACACCTTC
TRBD1,TRBV7-9,NA,TRBJ2-1,CASSRGQGALDEQFF,TGCGCCAGCAGCCGAGGACAGGGGGCGCTAGATGAGCAGTTCTTC
TRBD1,TRBV20-1,many,TRBJ2-1,CSASGRDRGYNEQFF,TGCAGTGCTAGCGGCCGGGACAGGGGCTACAATGAGCAGTTCTTC
NA,TRBV12-3/TRBV12-4,NA,TRBJ2-3,CASSPPGGTSTDTQYF,TGTGCCAGCAGCCCACCGGGCGGTACTAGCACAGATACGCAGTATTTT
NA,TRBV28,once,TRBJ2-5,CASSSGINRKYF,TGTGCCAGCAGTTCCGGAATAAACAGGAAGTACTTC
TRBD1,TRBV11-2,many,TRBJ1-1,CASSLQGRVAEAFF,TGTGCCAGCAGCCTACAGGGGAGAGTTGCTGAAGCTTTCTTT
NA,TRBV12-3/TRBV12-4,many,TRBJ2-2,CASSLNGGFNTGELFF,TGTGCCAGCAGTTTAAATGGGGGCTTCAACACCGGGGAGCTGTTTTTT
NA,TRBV5-5,many,TRBJ1-1,CASSFERYGTEAFF,TGTGCCAGCAGCTTCGAGAGGTATGGGACTGAAGCTTTCTTT
NA,TRBV20-1,NA,TRBJ2-5,CSARDPLKVDQETQYF,TGCAGTGCTAGAGATCCTTTAAAGGTCGACCAAGAGACCCAGTACTTC
NA,TRBV28,NA,TRBJ1-1,CASSPEIREAFF,TGTGCCAGCAGTCCCGAGATACGTGAAGCTTTCTTT
TRBD2,TRBV28,many,TRBJ2-1,CASSLPPSSGGRNEQFF,TGTGCCAGCAGTTTACCCCCCTCTAGCGGGGGGAGAAATGAGCAGTTCTTC
TRBD2,TRBV28,many,TRBJ2-5,CASSSGGGTETQYF,TGTGCCAGCAGCAGCGGGGGAGGTACGGAGACCCAGTACTTC
NA,TRBV19,NA,TRBJ2-1,CASSIMPWGSNEQFF,TGTGCCAGTAGTATAATGCCTTGGGGGTCGAATGAGCAGTTCTTC
NA,TRBV3-1,many,TRBJ2-7,CASSQERTAPYEQYF,TGTGCCAGCAGCCAAGAGAGGACAGCCCCCTACGAGCAGTACTTC
NA,TRBV5-4,few,TRBJ2-2,CASSLWQGYGGELFF,TGTGCCAGCAGCTTGTGGCAGGGTTACGGCGGGGAGCTGTTTTTT
TRBD1,TRBV5-1,NA,TRBJ2-1,CASSSRSGTGHEQFF,TGCGCCAGCAGCTCCCGCTCCGGGACAGGACATGAGCAGTTCTTC
NA,TRBV24-1,NA,TRBJ1-5,CATSERDHQPQHF,TGTGCCACCAGTGAGCGGGATCATCAGCCCCAGCATTTT
TRBD2,TRBV2,NA,TRBJ2-1,CASSAFSGGALFSSYNEQFF,TGTGCCAGCAGTGCGTTTAGCGGGGGGGCCCTTTTTAGCTCCTACAATGAGCAGTTCTTC
NA,TRBV6-4,NA,TRBJ2-6,CASSDSGAGANVLTF,TGTGCCAGCAGTGACTCGGGGGCTGGGGCCAACGTCCTGACTTTC
TRBD2,TRBV28,NA,TRBJ2-3,CASSSPGGARTDTQYF,TGTGCCAGCAGTTCCCCCGGGGGGGCACGCACAGATACGCAGTATTTT
TRBD2,TRBV12-3/TRBV12-4,NA,TRBJ2-3,CASSLGTSVGDTQYF,TGTGCCAGCAGCTTAGGGACTAGCGTGGGAGATACGCAGTATTTT
NA,TRBV27,few,TRBJ1-4,CASSLSPGENEKLFF,TGTGCCAGCAGTTTATCTCCCGGGGAGAATGAAAAACTGTTTTTT
NA,TRBV2,many,TRBJ2-3,CASREGTDTQYF,TGTGCCAGCAGGGAGGGTACAGATACGCAGTATTTT
TRBD1,TRBV3-1,many,TRBJ1-1,CASSLWTGLVTEAFF,TGTGCCAGCAGCCTGTGGACAGGGCTTGTCACTGAAGCTTTCTTT
TRBD1,TRBV12-3/TRBV12-4,few,TRBJ2-7,CASMGTAIHEQYF,TGTGCCAGCATGGGGACAGCGATCCACGAGCAGTACTTC
NA,TRBV7-3,many,TRBJ2-3,CASSFQGSLTDTQYF,TGTGCCAGCAGCTTCCAGGGTAGCCTCACAGATACGCAGTATTTT
TRBD1,TRBV4-1,NA,TRBJ1-4,CASSQGQGAGEKLFF,TGCGCCAGCAGCCAAGGACAGGGGGCAGGAGAAAAACTGTTTTTT